This TCR beta chain was recovered during a study of T cells in Graves' hyperthyroidism and ophthalmopathy. TCR beta CDR3 region amplification was performed from RNA transcripts. With the HTBI primer set, the TCR CDR3 went through a first round of RT-PCR. From the multiplex PCR reads, TCRdb called clonotypes with MiXCR, one entry per CDR3 protein. The data contain around 400,000 distinct CDR3 sequences, around 16% of them seen just once; the ten biggest clones take up about 30%. Clinical symptoms, serum thyroxine and TRAb, thyroid ultrasound and orbital computed tomography together formed the diagnostic basis. Fresh peripheral blood, under 13 ml, yielded the PBMCs. V gave up 5 bases and J gave up 4 bases; unmatched junction bases: 8. The V gene's germline CDR1 is SNHLY and CDR2 FYNNEI. This CDR3 has 14 residues. Findings of the study overall: It was a median about seven months before onset that the model predicted ophthalmopathy. Researchers report that a 13 V-J model separated ophthalmopathy from stable hyperthyroidism.

In its sample, this clonotype was seen many times. Its specificity is not known. The genes are TRBV2 and TRBJ2-7, with 7 bases lining up with TRBD2. The clonotype comes from a woman between 18 and 29 years old with Graves' hyperthyroidism that later progressed to Graves' ophthalmopathy. Material: blood. CDR3 coding DNA: TGTGCCAGCAGTCTCGCGGGAGAGGTATACGAGCAGTACTTC. Translation: CASSLAGEVYEQYF.